This T cell receptor beta chain is drawn from a study of OX40 agonist ivuxolimab in advanced cancers. Regarding the study in general: Ivuxolimab was an agonistic, fully human IgG2 monoclonal antibody directed against OX40 (CD134), a costimulatory receptor. Prior anti-PD-1, anti-PD-L1 or anti-CTLA-4 therapy was permitted, and about two fifths of dose-escalation patients had received checkpoint inhibitors. Intravenous ivuxolimab was administered to patients every 2 weeks at six dose levels: 0.01, 0.1, 0.3, 1.5, 3 and 10 mg/kg. The purpose of peripheral TCRbeta sequencing was to test whether ivuxolimab changed TCR sequence diversity and led to clonal T-cell expansion. Of the 50 to 55 dose-escalation patients, hepatocellular carcinoma was present in 19, melanoma in around 15, renal cell carcinoma in 9 and head and neck cancer in 9. In the dose-escalation cohort, more than 75% of patients were male, and the mean age was approximately 60 years, with a range of about 23 to 90. Partial responses occurred in three dose-escalation patients, of whom one had hepatocellular carcinoma and two had cutaneous melanoma. The paper describes the monotherapy dose-escalation part (N of about 52 patients) of the phase I trial of ivuxolimab.

Patients with a history of autoimmune disease or receiving systemic immunosuppression were excluded from the trial. Peripheral blood for TCR sequencing was collected from all dose cohorts at baseline, on cycle 4 day 1, and on cycle 7 day 1. Samples were obtained from an open-label, multicenter, first-in-human phase I dose-escalation trial of ivuxolimab. Adults with locally advanced or metastatic head and neck squamous cell, hepatocellular, melanoma or renal cell carcinoma were enrolled in the trial. Before TCR sequencing, CD4+ T cells and CD8+ T cells were sorted from peripheral blood as separate populations. Comments on this clone: The antigen it recognizes is unknown. No much larger clone is present one base from it, and per-base qualities are unavailable.

Taken from cysteine to phenylalanine, the CDR3 has 14 residues. Only the CDR3 DNA stays, 42 bases, in frame from base 1. The germline V gene encodes CDR1 MDHEN and CDR2 SYDVKM. V has 8 bases trimmed and J has 5 bases trimmed; junction bases matching no gene number 9. General findings and caveats noted by the study authors: Antigen specificity was not determined for the clonally expanded peripheral T cells. After ivuxolimab, expanded clones were on average more numerous among CD8+ T cells than among CD4+ T cells. At doses from 0.1 to 3.0 mg/kg, clonal expansion was seen in both CD4+ and CD8+ blood T cells between baseline and week 6. Partial responders in the 0.1-3.0 mg/kg groups had among the lowest normalized peripheral clonal expansion, especially among CD8+ T cells. Low levels of normalized T-cell clonal expansion were also seen in some patients who did not respond.

Genomic DNA was isolated from the sorted cells so that the TCRbeta CDR3 region could be sequenced. TCRbeta CDR3 regions were sequenced using the immunoSEQ Assay. In its TCRdb copy, this immuneACCESS table keeps in-frame sequences only and misses some clones. Where compared with another copy, unresolved V genes explain less than half of these, and the others have no known cause. This sample is represented by some 46,000 clones; roughly 87% of them were singletons. Jointly, the top ten make up roughly 13% of the sample. The TCR originated in an adult with an advanced solid tumor such as melanoma, head and neck, liver or kidney cancer. Sequenced here: CD4+ or CD8+ T cells sorted from blood, sampled in a trial of the OX40 agonist ivuxolimab. The chain is assembled from TRBV28 and TRBJ2-7, and 10 bases in between align with TRBD2. The CDR3 region: CASRGLAGADEQYF. Read as DNA, the sequence is TGTGCCAGCCGGGGGCTAGCGGGAGCGGACGAGCAGTACTTC. Reference TRBV28 and TRBJ2-7 proteins supply the regions before and after the CDR3; the full variable domain is: DVKVTQSSRYLVKRTGEKVFLECVQDMDHENMFWYRQDPGLGLRLIYFSYDVKMKEKGDIPEGYSVSREKKERFSLILESASTNQTSMYLCASRGLAGADEQYFGPGTRLTVT.